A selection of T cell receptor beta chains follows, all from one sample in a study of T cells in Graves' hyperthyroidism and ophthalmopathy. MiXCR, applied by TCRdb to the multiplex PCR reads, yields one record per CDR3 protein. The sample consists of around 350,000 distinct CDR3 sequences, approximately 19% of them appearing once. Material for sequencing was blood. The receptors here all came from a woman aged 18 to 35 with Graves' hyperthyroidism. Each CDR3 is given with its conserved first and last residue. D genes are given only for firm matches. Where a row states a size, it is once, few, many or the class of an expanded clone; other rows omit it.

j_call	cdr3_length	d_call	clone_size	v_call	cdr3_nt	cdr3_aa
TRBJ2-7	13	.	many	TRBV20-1	TGCAGTGCTAGAGATGGCCTGTTCTACGAGCAGTACTTC	CSARDGLFYEQYF
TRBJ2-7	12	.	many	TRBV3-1	TGTGCCAGCAGCCAGACTTCGACAGAGCAGTACTTC	CASSQTSTEQYF
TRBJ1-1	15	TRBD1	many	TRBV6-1	TGTGCCAGCAGGGATCCCGGGACAGGGAACACTGAAGCTTTCTTT	CASRDPGTGNTEAFF
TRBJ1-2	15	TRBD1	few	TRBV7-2	TGTGCCAGCAGCCGAAACAGGGGGACTGGCTATGGCTACACCTTC	CASSRNRGTGYGYTF
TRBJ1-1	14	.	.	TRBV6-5	TGTGCCAGCATTCTCGGGCCCGAGAACACTGAAGCTTTCTTT	CASILGPENTEAFF
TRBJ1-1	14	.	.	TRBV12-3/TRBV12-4	TGTGCCAGCAGTTTAGGTCCCATCGAGGCTGAAGCTTTCTTT	CASSLGPIEAEAFF
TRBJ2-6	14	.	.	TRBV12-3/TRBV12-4	TGTGCCAGCAGGGCCGGGCCTGGGGCCAACGTCCTGACTTTC	CASRAGPGANVLTF
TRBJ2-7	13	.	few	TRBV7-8	TGTGCCAGCAGCTTAGCCAGTCTCGGCGAGCAGTACTTC	CASSLASLGEQYF
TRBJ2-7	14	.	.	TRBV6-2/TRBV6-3	TGTGCCAGCAGGACCGGGACTTGGACCTACGAGCAGTACTTC	CASRTGTWTYEQYF
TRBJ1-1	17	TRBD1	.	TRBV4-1	TGCGCCAGCAGCCGGGGGGGACAGACTCTTCGTGCGACTGAAGCTTTCTTT	CASSRGGQTLRATEAFF
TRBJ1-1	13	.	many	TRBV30	TGTGCCTGGAGAGGTGCTTGGGGCACTGAAGCTTTCTTT	CAWRGAWGTEAFF
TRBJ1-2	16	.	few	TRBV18	TGTGCCAGCTCACCATATCAGGACCGCTGGCGCTATGGCTACACCTTC	CASSPYQDRWRYGYTF
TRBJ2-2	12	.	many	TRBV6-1	TGTGCCAGCAGCGACCCTTTCGGGGAGCTGTTTTTT	CASSDPFGELFF
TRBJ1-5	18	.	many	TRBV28	TGTGCCAGCCTCGAGTCACCCGCAATGGGGGGCCTAAATCAGCCCCAGCATTTT	CASLESPAMGGLNQPQHF
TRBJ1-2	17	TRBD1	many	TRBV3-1	TGTGCCAGCAGCCCTTTCGGCAGGGGGCGGCCTAACTATGGCTACACCTTC	CASSPFGRGRPNYGYTF
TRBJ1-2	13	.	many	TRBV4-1	TGCGCCAGCAGCCTTCGGGAGGGGGATGGCTACACCTTC	CASSLREGDGYTF
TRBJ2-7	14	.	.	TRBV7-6	TGTGCCAGCAGCCCTCCGGGGAAGGTCTACGAGCAGGACTTC	CASSPPGKVYEQDF
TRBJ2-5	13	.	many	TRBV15	TGTGCCACCAGTCAGGGGAAACAAGAGACCCAGTACTTC	CATSQGKQETQYF
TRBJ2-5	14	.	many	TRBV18	TGTGCCAGCTCACCGATGGGGCGAGATGAGACCCAGTACTTC	CASSPMGRDETQYF
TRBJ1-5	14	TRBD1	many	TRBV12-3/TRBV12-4	TGTGCCAGCTGCTTTCGACAGGGACGGCAGCCCCAGCATTTT	CASCFRQGRQPQHF
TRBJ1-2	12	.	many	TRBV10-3	TGTGCCATCTGGAGGAAGGACTATGGCTACACCTTC	CAIWRKDYGYTF
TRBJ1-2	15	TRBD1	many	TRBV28	TGTGCCAGCAGGTCTAACAGGGGGAAGGGGTATGGCTACACCTTC	CASRSNRGKGYGYTF
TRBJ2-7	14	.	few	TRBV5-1	TGCGCCAGCAGCTTAGACAAGATGTCCTACGAGCAGTACTTC	CASSLDKMSYEQYF
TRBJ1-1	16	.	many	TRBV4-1	TGCGCCAGCAGCCAGCCAGCAGGGCTTGGAGAGACTGAAGCTTTCTTT	CASSQPAGLGETEAFF
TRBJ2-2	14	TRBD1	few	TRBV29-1	TGCAGCACCAATGGGGACAGGGACACCGGGGAGCTGTTTTTT	CSTNGDRDTGELFF
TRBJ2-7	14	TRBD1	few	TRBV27	TGTGCCAGCAGTTTATCCCCCGCCAGGGGGGAGCAGTACTTC	CASSLSPARGEQYF
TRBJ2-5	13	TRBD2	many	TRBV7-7	TGTGCTAGCAGCTACGGGGGGAGAGAGACCCAGTACTTC	CASSYGGRETQYF
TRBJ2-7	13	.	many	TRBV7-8	TGTGCCAGCAGCTCGACACAGGCCCACGAGCAGTACTTC	CASSSTQAHEQYF
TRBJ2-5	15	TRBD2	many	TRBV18	TGTGCCAGCTCACCTGCGGGGGGAAGCAAAGAGACCCAGTACTTC	CASSPAGGSKETQYF
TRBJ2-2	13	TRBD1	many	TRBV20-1	TGCAGTGCTAGAGTTCAGGGGGAGGGGGAGCTGTTTTTT	CSARVQGEGELFF
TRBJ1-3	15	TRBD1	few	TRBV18	TGTGCCGGCTCACCTTCGGGACAGGGGGCGAACACCATATATTTT	CAGSPSGQGANTIYF
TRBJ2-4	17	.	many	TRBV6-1	TGTGCCAGCAGTGAATGGTCCAGCTGGGGGGCCAAAAACATTCAGTACTTC	CASSEWSSWGAKNIQYF
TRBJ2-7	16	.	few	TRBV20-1	TGCAGTGCTAGAGGGGGGATGCAGCCGAGCTCCTACGAGCAGTACTTC	CSARGGMQPSSYEQYF
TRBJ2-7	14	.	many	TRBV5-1	TGCGCCAGCAGTGACGGGGGATCCTCCTACGAGCAGTACTTC	CASSDGGSSYEQYF
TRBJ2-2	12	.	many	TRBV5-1	TGCGCCAGCAGCCCCCGGACCGGGGAGCTGTTTTTT	CASSPRTGELFF
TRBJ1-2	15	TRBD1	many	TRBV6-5	TGTGCCAGCAGTTACCCCTCGGACAGGAACTATGGCTACACCTTC	CASSYPSDRNYGYTF
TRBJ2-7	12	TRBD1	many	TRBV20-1	TGCAGTGCTGATGCACAGGGGCTGAAGAGGTACTTC	CSADAQGLKRYF
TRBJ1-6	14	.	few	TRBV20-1	TGCAGTGCTAGAGATTGGAGGCTGGATTCACCCCTCCACTTT	CSARDWRLDSPLHF
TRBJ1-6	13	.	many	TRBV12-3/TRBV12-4	TGTGCCAGCCGGGAAGGGATTGATTCACCCCTCCACTTT	CASREGIDSPLHF
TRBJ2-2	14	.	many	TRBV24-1	TGTGCCACCAGTAACGACAAGATCACCGGGGAGCTGTTTTTT	CATSNDKITGELFF
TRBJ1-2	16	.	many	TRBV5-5	TGTGCCAGCAGCTTAAGGGCGGACCCCCTTAACTATGGCTACACCTTC	CASSLRADPLNYGYTF
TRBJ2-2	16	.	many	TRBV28	TGTGCCAGCAGTTTTCGGGGGGCTGACCACACCGGGGAGCTGTTTTTT	CASSFRGADHTGELFF
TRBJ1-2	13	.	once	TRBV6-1	TGTGCCAGCATGAGTCAGGCTTACTATGGCTACACCTTC	CASMSQAYYGYTF
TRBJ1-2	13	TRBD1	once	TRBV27	TGTGCCAGCAGTTTTTACAGGGGGGAAGGCTACACCTTC	CASSFYRGEGYTF
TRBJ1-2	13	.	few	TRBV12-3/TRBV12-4	TGTGCCAGCAGTTTAATGGGGTCTCGTGGCTACACCTTC	CASSLMGSRGYTF
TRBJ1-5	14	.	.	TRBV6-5	TGTGCCAGCAGTTACGCCGCAGAAAATCAGCCCCAGCATTTT	CASSYAAENQPQHF
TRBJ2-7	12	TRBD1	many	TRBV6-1	TGTGCCAGCAGACAGGGGGAGCACGAGCAGTACTTC	CASRQGEHEQYF
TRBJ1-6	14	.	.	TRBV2	TGTGCCAGCAATTCGGGACTGCTTAATTCACCCCTCCACTTT	CASNSGLLNSPLHF
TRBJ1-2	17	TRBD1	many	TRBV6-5	TGTGCCAGCAGTTACTCGCAGGGGGCGCCGGGTGACTATGGCTACACCTTC	CASSYSQGAPGDYGYTF
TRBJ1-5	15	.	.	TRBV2	TGTGCCAGCAGTCAGGGGCTGGCACGCAATCAGCCCCAGCATTTT	CASSQGLARNQPQHF
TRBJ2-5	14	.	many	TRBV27	TGTGCCAGCAGTTTATTTCAGGGTATAGAGACCCAGTACTTC	CASSLFQGIETQYF
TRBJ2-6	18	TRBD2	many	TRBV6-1	TGTGCCAGCAGTGAAGGTAGCGGGGCCTACTCTGGGGCCAACGTCCTGACTTTC	CASSEGSGAYSGANVLTF
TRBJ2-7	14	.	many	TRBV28	TGTGCCAGCAGATCGCTACAGGGTAATTACGAGCAGTACTTC	CASRSLQGNYEQYF
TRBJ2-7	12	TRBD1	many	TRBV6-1	TGTGCCAGCAGGGACAGGGTTAACGAGCAGTACTTC	CASRDRVNEQYF
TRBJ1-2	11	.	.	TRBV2	TGTGCCAGGGACGATTGGTATGGCTACACCTTC	CARDDWYGYTF
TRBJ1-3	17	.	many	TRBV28	TGTGCCAGCAGTTCTCCGGGGCTGTGGGAAGATCGAAACACCATATATTTT	CASSSPGLWEDRNTIYF
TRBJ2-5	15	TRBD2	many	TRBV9	TGTGCCAGCAGCGTCAGCGGGGGAGCACAAGAGACCCAGTACTTC	CASSVSGGAQETQYF
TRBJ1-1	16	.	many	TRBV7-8	TGTGCCAGCAGCTCCCTAGGGGGGGTAATGAACACTGAAGCTTTCTTT	CASSSLGGVMNTEAFF
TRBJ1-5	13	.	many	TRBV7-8	TGTGCCAGCAGCCGAGTGGTGGGTCAGCCCCAGCATTTT	CASSRVVGQPQHF
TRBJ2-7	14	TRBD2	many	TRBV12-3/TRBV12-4	TGTGCCAGCAGACGGACTAGCGGGGCCTACGAGCAGTACTTC	CASRRTSGAYEQYF